Listed here is a single T cell receptor beta chain. The antigen is undetermined. The data were taken from a study of post-analysis software for immune sequencing data. As for the study in general: Recorded subtypes: relapsing-remitting, secondary progressive, progressive-relapsing; some patients unannotated.

Prepared TCR beta cDNA libraries contained unique molecular identifiers. From the PCR reads, TCRdb called clonotypes with MiXCR, one entry per CDR3 protein. The sample has some 890,000 distinct CDR3 sequences, approximately 57% seen once; the top ten hold roughly 4.4%. The CDR3 runs to 14 residues. The germline CDR1 and CDR2 sequences are SGHRS and YFSETQ. The germline V and J ends were trimmed by 2 bases and 2 bases, with 11 bases remaining between them. Overall study results and limits: Compared with controls, patients showed significantly lower normalized Chao1 diversity. The five TRBV segments detected at higher frequency in patients than in controls included TRBV5-6, TRBV5-1 and TRBV20-1. Clustering by F measure revealed strong co-clustering among samples prepared together in one batch.

The sample taken for sequencing was blood. The chain joins TRBV5-1 to TRBJ2-7; possibly TRBD2 for D (6 bases). This clonotype originated in a girl aged 5 to 17 with multiple sclerosis. The DNA for the CDR3 is TGCGCCAGCAGCTTCAATAGCGGCCCCTACGAGCAGTACTTC. The encoded protein is CASSFNSGPYEQYF.